The sequence of this T cell receptor (beta chain) was determined in a study of blood T cell repertoires in COVID-19. Assay used: immunoSEQ multiplex PCR; TCRdb lists only in-frame clones, some missing. The table lists 100,000 to 150,000 clones, roughly 89% of them singletons. Germline V gene data show CDR1 as MDHEN and CDR2 as SYDVKM. The CDR3 runs 14 residues. Deletions cut 2 bases from V and 5 bases from J, with 12 bases between. Input material: peripheral blood. This receptor was taken from a man between 60 and 70 years old with COVID-19, enrolled during active disease. The rearrangement joins TRBV28 to TRBJ1-2, with a tentative D call TRBD1 (6 bases). The CDR3 sequence: CASSLAGAYYGYTF. CDR3 in DNA: TGTGCCAGCAGTTTAGCAGGGGCCTATTATGGCTACACCTTC.